These T cell receptor beta chains were read from a single sample in a study of spatial heterogeneity in lung cancer. TCRdb analysed the 5' RACE reads with MiXCR anew, one entry per CDR3 protein. The sample holds about 87,000 distinct CDR3 sequences, 15% to 20% seen once. Material: PBMCs, obtained at follow-up. The receptors here all came from a male donor with early-stage non-small cell lung cancer. CDR3s include the opening cysteine and the closing phenylalanine or tryptophan. The D gene is left open where the match is weak. Size is omitted from some rows. Given values are once, few, many or a class for expanded clones.

cdr3_length j_call clone_size d_call v_call cdr3_aa cdr3_nt
15 TRBJ2-5 - TRBD2 TRBV30 CAWSTVAGASETQYF TGTGCCTGGAGTACGGTAGCGGGGGCCTCCGAGACCCAGTACTTC
15 TRBJ2-5 few - TRBV9 CASSVAGLLQETQYF TGTGCCAGCAGCGTAGCTGGTCTGCTCCAAGAGACCCAGTACTTC
11 TRBJ1-6 - - TRBV2 CASSDESPLHF TGTGCCAGCAGTGACGAATCACCCCTCCACTTT
13 TRBJ2-1 - - TRBV7-6 CASSLDRIRQQFF TGTGCCAGCAGCTTAGATAGAATTCGGCAGCAGTTCTTC
14 TRBJ2-5 few - TRBV5-6 CASSLRPGQETQYF TGTGCCAGCAGCTTGAGGCCAGGACAAGAGACCCAGTACTTC
13 TRBJ1-2 - TRBD1 TRBV15 CATSRYRGYGYTF TGTGCCACCAGCCGCTACAGGGGCTATGGCTACACCTTC
14 TRBJ1-2 - - TRBV15 CATSRDRGDYGYTF TGTGCCACCAGCAGAGATAGGGGAGACTATGGCTACACCTTC
14 TRBJ2-2 - - TRBV29-1 CSVPNNANTGELFF TGCAGCGTCCCGAATAACGCGAACACCGGGGAGCTGTTTTTT
14 TRBJ1-2 few - TRBV6-7 CASSYLRINYGYTF TGTGCCAGCAGTTACCTCCGGATTAACTATGGCTACACCTTC
11 TRBJ1-3 - TRBD1 TRBV20-1 CSARTGNTIYF TGCAGTGCTAGGACAGGGAACACCATATATTTT
18 TRBJ2-5 few TRBD2 TRBV6-6 CASSYWPGERGPGETQYF TGTGCCAGCAGTTATTGGCCGGGCGAGCGGGGGCCAGGAGAGACCCAGTACTTC
14 TRBJ1-6 - - TRBV9 CASSVGPENSPLHF TGTGCCAGCAGCGTCGGACCGGAGAATTCACCCCTCCACTTT
14 TRBJ2-3 - TRBD2 TRBV7-2 CASSLVRGSDTQYF TGTGCCAGCAGCTTAGTGCGGGGGTCAGATACGCAGTATTTT
16 TRBJ2-4 - - TRBV7-2 CASSFGGGGRENIQYF TGTGCCAGCAGCTTTGGAGGGGGAGGCCGGGAAAACATTCAGTACTTC
12 TRBJ2-3 few - TRBV20-1 CSASPLTDTQYF TGCAGTGCTAGCCCCCTCACAGATACGCAGTATTTT
15 TRBJ2-7 few TRBD1 TRBV5-6 CASSRRTGGFYEQYF TGTGCCAGCAGCAGAAGGACAGGGGGCTTTTACGAGCAGTACTTC
15 TRBJ2-7 many TRBD2 TRBV7-9 CASSPGGLAGVEQYF TGTGCCAGCAGCCCCGGGGGACTAGCGGGAGTCGAGCAGTACTTC
14 TRBJ1-5 many - TRBV2 CASSENKRIQPQHF TGTGCCAGCAGTGAAAACAAGAGGATCCAGCCCCAGCATTTT
14 TRBJ2-3 - TRBD1 TRBV6-1 CASSPRGFTDTQYF TGTGCCAGCAGCCCCAGGGGGTTCACAGATACGCAGTATTTT
9 TRBJ2-5 - - TRBV5-1 CASSLGWYF TGCGCCAGCAGCTTGGGATGGTACTTC
15 TRBJ1-1 - - TRBV5-4 CASRTPLAGFTEAFF TGTGCCAGCAGGACCCCCCTGGCAGGTTTCACTGAAGCTTTCTTT
14 TRBJ1-1 - - TRBV7-2 CASSLAQGRTEAFF TGTGCCAGCAGCTTAGCGCAGGGAAGGACTGAAGCTTTCTTT
14 TRBJ1-3 few - TRBV19 CASTDRSSGNTIYF TGTGCCAGTACTGACAGGAGCTCTGGAAACACCATATATTTT
15 TRBJ2-1 many TRBD2 TRBV12-3/TRBV12-4 CASSPTSGGYNEQFF TGTGCCAGCAGCCCCACTAGCGGGGGATACAATGAGCAGTTCTTC
16 TRBJ2-1 few TRBD2 TRBV20-1 CSQGLAGRSSYNEQFF TGCAGTCAGGGACTAGCGGGGCGCAGCTCCTACAATGAGCAGTTCTTC
15 TRBJ2-1 many - TRBV19 CASSPGTQSYNEQFF TGTGCCAGTAGTCCCGGGACCCAATCCTACAATGAGCAGTTCTTC
14 TRBJ2-1 many TRBD2 TRBV6-5 CASSGLAGVDEQFF TGTGCCAGCAGTGGACTAGCGGGTGTGGATGAGCAGTTCTTC
14 TRBJ2-5 - - TRBV25-1 CASSDRNQLGTQYF TGTGCCAGCAGTGATAGAAACCAGCTCGGGACCCAGTACTTC
16 TRBJ2-1 - - TRBV7-9 CASSFFQWTDFNEQFF TGTGCCAGCAGCTTTTTTCAGTGGACAGACTTCAATGAGCAGTTCTTC
14 TRBJ2-5 few - TRBV7-9 CASSLLREEETQYF TGTGCCAGCAGCTTACTCAGGGAGGAGGAGACCCAGTACTTC
14 TRBJ2-5 few TRBD2 TRBV20-1 CSALGRGVRETQYF TGCAGTGCCCTGGGGCGGGGGGTCCGAGAGACCCAGTACTTC
15 TRBJ2-5 - TRBD2 TRBV29-1 CSVGGTSSWQETQYF TGCAGCGTCGGCGGGACTAGTAGTTGGCAAGAGACCCAGTACTTC
15 TRBJ1-5 - - TRBV4-3 CASSLNWAANQPQHF TGCGCCAGCAGCCTAAACTGGGCGGCGAATCAGCCCCAGCATTTT
13 TRBJ1-2 - - TRBV27 CASSFADSYGYTF TGTGCCAGCAGTTTTGCGGATAGCTATGGCTACACCTTC
14 TRBJ1-4 few - TRBV4-1 CASSQGDSNEKLFF TGCGCCAGCAGCCAAGGAGACTCTAATGAAAAACTGTTTTTT
14 TRBJ1-1 few - TRBV7-2 CASSSSQGTTEAFF TGTGCCAGCAGCTCGTCCCAGGGGACCACTGAAGCTTTCTTT
14 TRBJ1-5 many - TRBV30 CAWSVGLSNQPQHF TGTGCCTGGAGTGTAGGGCTTAGCAATCAGCCCCAGCATTTT
14 TRBJ2-5 - - TRBV6-6 CASSYGSGQETQYF TGTGCCAGCAGTTACGGGTCGGGCCAAGAGACCCAGTACTTC
14 TRBJ2-7 few - TRBV27 CASSKGSIQYEQYF TGTGCCAGCAGTAAGGGCAGCATACAGTACGAGCAGTACTTC
13 TRBJ1-1 few TRBD1 TRBV20-1 CSARKDRGTEAFF TGCAGTGCTAGAAAGGACAGGGGGACTGAAGCTTTCTTT
14 TRBJ2-5 - - TRBV20-1 CSADAGPDQETQYF TGCAGTGCAGACGCGGGACCGGATCAAGAGACCCAGTACTTC
13 TRBJ1-1 - TRBD1 TRBV19 CASNTDRATEAFF TGTGCCAGTAACACAGACAGGGCCACTGAAGCTTTCTTT
17 TRBJ2-1 many - TRBV6-5 CASSQRARLLSYNEQFF TGTGCCAGCAGCCAAAGGGCCAGGTTACTATCCTACAATGAGCAGTTCTTC
14 TRBJ2-3 - TRBD2 TRBV6-2/TRBV6-3 CASRRGLASDTQYF TGTGCCAGCAGGAGGGGACTAGCTTCCGATACGCAGTATTTT
13 TRBJ2-7 few TRBD2 TRBV24-1 CATSSTSSGEQYF TGTGCCACCAGCTCGACTAGCTCGGGCGAGCAGTACTTC
20 TRBJ2-6 few - TRBV5-4 CASSTRDPGYFGSGANVLTF TGTGCCAGCAGCACCCGAGACCCAGGGTACTTTGGATCTGGGGCCAACGTCCTGACTTTC
11 TRBJ2-7 few - TRBV10-3 CAAGSSYEQYF TGTGCGGCAGGGAGCTCCTACGAGCAGTACTTC
14 TRBJ2-3 - - TRBV7-9 CASSPRGSSDTQYF TGTGCCAGCAGCCCAAGGGGATCTTCGGATACGCAGTATTTT
16 TRBJ2-4 - - TRBV12-3/TRBV12-4 CASSMNELWTKNIQYF TGTGCCAGCAGCATGAACGAGCTCTGGACCAAAAACATTCAGTACTTC
11 TRBJ1-1 many - TRBV7-9 CASTDGTEAFF TGTGCCAGCACCGATGGGACTGAAGCTTTCTTT
15 TRBJ1-3 - - TRBV5-1 CASSLASGSGNTIYF TGCGCCAGCAGCTTGGCTTCGGGCTCTGGAAACACCATATATTTT
13 TRBJ2-7 many - TRBV6-5 CASSQAGGYEQYF TGTGCCAGCAGCCAGGCCGGAGGCTACGAGCAGTACTTC
14 TRBJ2-5 many - TRBV12-3/TRBV12-4 CASSLDTGKRTQYF TGTGCCAGCAGTTTAGACACAGGGAAAAGGACCCAGTACTTC
18 TRBJ2-4 few TRBD2 TRBV4-1 CASSQDRTSGETGNIQYF TGCGCCAGCAGCCAAGATCGGACTAGCGGGGAAACGGGAAACATTCAGTACTTC
15 TRBJ2-1 - TRBD2 TRBV12-3/TRBV12-4 CASSRYGLAGDEQFF TGTGCCAGCAGCAGATACGGACTAGCTGGCGATGAGCAGTTCTTC